Shown below are 9 T cell receptor beta chains from a single sample sequenced in a study of T cells in Graves' hyperthyroidism and ophthalmopathy. There were TCR beta CDR3 regions amplified from RNA transcripts. TCR CDR3 underwent first-round RT-PCR with the HTBI primer set. TCRdb called the multiplex PCR reads again in MiXCR, with one record for every CDR3 protein. In the table there are fewer than 800,000 distinct CDR3 sequences, about 17% of which are singletons. Sequenced material: blood. These receptors were collected from a man aged 18 to 29 with Graves' hyperthyroidism.

The chain recombines TRBV6-1 with TRBJ1-2; D is uncertain. With 7 bases removed from V and 0 bases from J, the gap between germline ends came to 18 bases. The CDR3 contains 16 residues. Germline-derived CDR1 and CDR2 are MNHNS and SASEGT. The CDR3 loop reads CASMSNGPSANYGYTF. Here the CDR3 DNA reads TGTGCCAGCATGAGTAATGGGCCGTCAGCTAACTATGGCTACACCTTC.

This clonotype was detected many times. The rearrangement uses TRBV28 and TRBJ2-7; tentatively, D is TRBD2 (6 bases). In germline, CDR1 is MDHEN, CDR2 SYDVKM. Trimming removed 4 bases from V and 5 bases from J, with 9 bases in between. This CDR3 contains 12 residues. The CDR3 DNA sequence: TGTGCCAGCAGTTCGGGCGGGGACGAGCAGTACTTC. As protein: CASSSGGDEQYF.

This chain connects TRBV4-3 to TRBJ2-5; D gene unclear. The CDR3 runs to 15 residues. The V end was cut by 1 base, the J end by 2 bases, with 11 bases between. CDR1 is LGHNA, CDR2 YSLEER, per germline. CDR3 loop: CASSQAAGQQETQYF. CDR3 nucleotide sequence: TGCGCCAGCAGCCAAGCGGCCGGGCAACAAGAGACCCAGTACTTC.

This clonotype was picked up a small number of times. The genes are TRBV6-5 and TRBJ1-2, with a weak D call TRBD1 (6 bases). The CDR3 loop spans 14 amino acids. V was trimmed by 6 bases and J by 2 bases, leaving 13 bases between them. Germline V gene data show CDR1 as MNHEY and CDR2 as SVGAGI. Here the CDR3 DNA reads TGTGCCAGCAGACCCGCGGGGGCGAACTATGGCTACACCTTC. This sequence encodes CASRPAGANYGYTF.

This rearrangement joins TRBV27 to TRBJ2-7, with TRBD2 matching 8 bases. Germline CDR1 MNHEY, CDR2 SMNVEV (reference sequence). CDR3 length: 16 amino acids. Germline trimming cut 2 bases from V and 2 bases from J; bases unmatched to any gene: 8. The CDR3 region has the DNA TGTGCCAGCAGTTTACAACGGGTAGCGGGAACCTACGAGCAGTACTTC. It specifies CASSLQRVAGTYEQYF.

The sample holds a few counts of this clonotype. The V call is TRBV6-2 or TRBV6-3, the J call TRBJ2-4, with 7 bases identical to TRBD1. CDR3 length equals 16 residues. Per the germline V gene, CDR1 is MNHEY and CDR2 is SVGEGT. The junction had 8 bases not matched to a gene; V was cut back by 4 bases and J by 2 bases. CDR3 loop: CASSSYGTVSKNIQYF. CDR3 DNA: TGTGCCAGCAGTTCTTACGGGACAGTCTCCAAAAACATTCAGTACTTC.

This clonotype has more than one count but fewer than ten. The J gene is TRBJ1-2, the V gene TRBV2; the match to TRBD1 covers 8 bases. Trimming cost V 6 bases and J 8 bases; bases outside gene matches: 11. Per the germline V gene, CDR1 is SNHLY and CDR2 is FYNNEI. The CDR3 is 14 amino acids. CDR3: CASRAGQGLGGYTF. The CDR3 DNA reads as TGTGCCAGCAGGGCCGGACAGGGACTCGGAGGCTACACCTTC.

This clonotype appeared many times. The gene calls are TRBV28 and TRBJ2-7, with TRBD1 matching over 8 bases. Germline trimming cut 2 bases from V and 3 bases from J; bases unmatched to any gene: 3. The CDR3 runs 14 residues. CDR1 and CDR2 (germline): MDHEN, SYDVKM. The CDR3 DNA is TGTGCCAGCAGTTTAACGGGACAGGTCTACGAGCAGTACTTC. Its protein is CASSLTGQVYEQYF. Full variable domain (rest looked up from reference TRBV28 and TRBJ2-7): DVKVTQSSRYLVKRTGEKVFLECVQDMDHENMFWYRQDPGLGLRLIYFSYDVKMKEKGDIPEGYSVSREKKERFSLILESASTNQTSMYLCASSLTGQVYEQYFGPGTRLTVT.

CDR3: CSATEGGIIGQYF. The CDR3 DNA follows: TGCAGTGCTACCGAGGGGGGGATTATTGGGCAGTATTTT. This chain links TRBV20-1 with TRBJ2-3; TRBD2 might be the D (7 bases). The CDR3 length is 13 residues. V was shortened by 4 bases and J by 11 bases, with 19 bases between the two germline ends. Germline lookup yields CDR1 DFQATT and CDR2 SNEGSKA (reference sequence).